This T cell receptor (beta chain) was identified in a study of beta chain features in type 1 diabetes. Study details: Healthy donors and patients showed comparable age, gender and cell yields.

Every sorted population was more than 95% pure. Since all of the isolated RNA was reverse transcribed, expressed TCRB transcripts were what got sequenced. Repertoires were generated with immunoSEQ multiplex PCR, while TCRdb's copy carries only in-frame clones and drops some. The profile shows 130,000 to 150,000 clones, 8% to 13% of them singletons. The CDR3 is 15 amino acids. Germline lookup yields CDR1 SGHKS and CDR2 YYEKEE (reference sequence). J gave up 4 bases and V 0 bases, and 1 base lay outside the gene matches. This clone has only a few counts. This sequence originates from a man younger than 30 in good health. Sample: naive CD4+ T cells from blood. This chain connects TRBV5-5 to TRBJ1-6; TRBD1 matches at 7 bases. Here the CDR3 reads CASSLVQGYNSPLHF. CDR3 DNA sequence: TGTGCCAGCAGCTTGGTACAGGGGTATAATTCACCCCTCCACTTT.